The 12 T cell receptor beta chains below all came from one sample that was sequenced in a study of cytomegalovirus exposure and HLA in healthy donors. The PCR was carried out with 60 Vbeta primers and 13 Jbeta primers. TCRdb's table, derived via immunoSEQ multiplex PCR, lists solely in-frame clones and lacks some. The data contain some 150,000 clones, around 62% of them singletons. Sequenced material: PBMCs. All receptors come from a man aged 35-49 years in good health and CMV-seronegative.

V gene TRBV7-2 combines with J gene TRBJ1-5; 8 bases match TRBD1. From germline, CDR1 is SGHTA and CDR2 FQGNSA. The CDR3 runs to 15 residues. The J segment lost 7 bases and the V segment lost 4 bases, leaving 9 bases of the junction unmatched. CDR3 in amino acids: CASSSGGQGYQPQHF. CDR3 bases: TGTGCCAGCAGCTCAGGAGGACAGGGATACCAGCCCCAGCATTTT.

The chain combines TRBV28 with TRBJ2-5, with a tentative D call TRBD2 (5 bases). The CDR3 extends over 16 amino acids. Germline V gives CDR1 MDHEN, CDR2 SYDVKM. V was clipped by 0 bases and J by 2 bases, with 13 bases between them. DNA of the CDR3: TGTGCCAGCAGTTTATGGGGCAGTGGGAGACAAGAGACCCAGTACTTC. Amino acids: CASSLWGSGRQETQYF.

This clone occurred a few times. V is TRBV15 and J is TRBJ2-4; 10 bases line up with TRBD2. The CDR3 has 20 residues. Germline V lookup: CDR1 LNHNV, CDR2 YYDKDF (reference sequence). With 0 bases clipped from V and 4 bases from J, the junction kept 15 bases outside the gene matches. The CDR3 DNA is TGTGCCACCAGCAGAGATCGGGCTAGCGGGAGCCGGGGGGAAAAAAACATTCAGTACTTC. Its protein is CATSRDRASGSRGEKNIQYF.

Only a few counts were recorded for this clone. This rearrangement joins TRBV5-1 to TRBJ1-4, with 7 bases aligning to TRBD1. The CDR3 contains 15 residues. Germline CDR1 and CDR2: SGHRS and YFSETQ. V lost 0 bases and J lost 5; bases outside the gene matches: 4. DNA for the CDR3: TGCGCCAGCAGCTTGGGGACAGGACTGAATGAAAAACTGTTTTTT. It encodes CASSLGTGLNEKLFF.

The J gene is TRBJ2-1, the V gene TRBV6-5, with D maybe TRBD2 (6 bases). This CDR3 comprises 15 residues. CDR1 and CDR2 from the germline V gene are MNHEY and SVGAGI. Between the trimmed V and J ends, which lost 8 bases and 6 bases, there was a span of 20 bases. Here the CDR3 DNA reads TGTGCCAGCGGATGGACTAAAGCACACTTCAATGAGCAGTTCTTC. Protein sequence: CASGWTKAHFNEQFF.

The chain employs TRBV5-4 and TRBJ2-1; D is possibly TRBD1 (6 bases). V lost 3 bases to trimming and J lost 8 bases, with 12 bases between them. Per germline, CDR1 SGHNT and CDR2 YYREEE (reference sequence). There are 13 residues in the CDR3. CDR3 sequence: CASSSTGRHEQFF. The CDR3, as DNA: TGTGCCAGCAGCTCGACAGGCAGGCATGAGCAGTTCTTC.

Here the CDR3 DNA reads TGTGCCAGCAGCGTAGTAGGGGTCACAAAGACCGGGGAGCTGTTTTTT. Protein sequence: CASSVVGVTKTGELFF. The chain couples TRBV9 to TRBJ2-2; TRBD1 is a possible D gene (5 bases). There are 16 residues in the CDR3. Germline loops: CDR1 SGDLS, CDR2 YYNGEE. Trimming cost V 0 bases and J 5 bases, with 14 bases left between them.

The chain carries TRBV6-1 and TRBJ1-3; no clear D. Deletions cut 7 bases from V and 0 bases from J, with 10 bases between. This CDR3 is built from 14 residues. The germline gives CDR1 MNHNS, CDR2 SASEGT. The DNA of the CDR3 is TGTGCCAGCAAGACGGGGAGCTCTGGAAACACCATATATTTT. Translating gives CASKTGSSGNTIYF.

This clone was seen a few times. The chain is built from TRBV5-6 and TRBJ1-5; no definite D call. Germline values: CDR1 SGHDT, CDR2 YYEEEE. The CDR3 is 12 residues long. Trimming pared 4 bases from V and 5 bases from J, leaving 7 bases between. CDR3 sequence reads: CASSLVDQPQHF. CDR3 sequence (DNA): TGTGCCAGCAGCCTAGTAGATCAGCCCCAGCATTTT.

The CDR3 region has the DNA TGTGCCAGCAGTCTCGGGACAGGGAGATACGAGCAGTACTTC. This codes for CASSLGTGRYEQYF. The chain uses TRBV6-5 and TRBJ2-5, with TRBD1 matching 9 bases. The end of the DNA aligns better with TRBJ2-7, so the J call may be wrong. Germline V gene sequence: CDR1 MNHEY, CDR2 SVGAGI. This CDR3 is built from 14 residues.

This clone was counted once. Other DNA sequences in the sample encode the same CDR3. CDR3 in DNA: TGTGCCATCAGTGGACAGGGTGACACCGGGGAGCTGTTTTTT. Its translation is CAISGQGDTGELFF. The V and J genes are TRBV10-3 and TRBJ2-2; 7 positions agree with TRBD1. The CDR3 sequence is 14 residues long. Germline CDR1 reads ENHRY; CDR2 reads SYGVKD. V was clipped by 4 bases and J by 3 bases; unmatched bases: 2.

The rearrangement uses TRBV5-1 and TRBJ2-5, with 8 positions matching TRBD1. CDR1 and CDR2 (germline): SGHRS, YFSETQ. The CDR3 spans 15 residues. V dropped 4 bases and J dropped 4; count of bases not matched to a gene: 9. The CDR3 sequence: CASSPRGPGGETQYF. For the CDR3, the DNA is TGCGCCAGCAGCCCCAGGGGGCCTGGAGGAGAGACCCAGTACTTC.